This T cell receptor (beta chain) was profiled in a study of cytomegalovirus exposure and HLA in healthy donors. Findings of the study overall: In a later analysis, DRB1 alleles had the most associated TCRs; HLA-C alleles the fewest. Earlier analysis found most TCR beta V segments productive about 87% or about 30% of the time. Most likely, a cluster of highly shared sequence variants arose as a sequencing artifact.

In the case of this clone: The antigen is not known.

Researchers ran the PCR with 60 Vbeta and 13 Jbeta primers. This table comes from immunoSEQ multiplex PCR, and its TCRdb copy is limited to in-frame clones, with some not included. The table records 150,000 to 180,000 clones, over 70% of them present only once. V shed 6 bases and J 7 bases; nucleotides not matched to a gene: 14. The CDR3 runs 15 residues. Looked up from germline, CDR1 is MNHEY and CDR2 is SMNVEV (reference sequence). Sequenced: PBMCs. J is TRBJ1-2 and V is TRBV27; 7 bases map to TRBD1. The source is a man aged 25-45 years in good health and CMV-seropositive. CDR3 region: CASSPLQDRIGGYTF. The CDR3 DNA reads as TGTGCCAGCAGCCCTCTACAGGACAGGATAGGTGGCTACACCTTC.